The source of this T cell receptor beta chain is a study of blood T cell repertoires in COVID-19. Overall study context: Sources were T cells, B-cell-depleted T cells, or PBMCs; the material itself was cDNA or gDNA.

While infection was still active, Seattle patients were enrolled and then followed longitudinally. Study processing details: Reference gene primer amplification gave estimated nucleated cell counts. This table comes from immunoSEQ multiplex PCR, and its TCRdb copy is limited to in-frame clones, with some not included. V and J calls and clone size follow that table, whereas D and trimming were derived from the DNA. The sample carries roughly 310,000 clones, 85% to 90% recorded once. V lost 3 bases, J lost 5 bases, and 6 bases stayed unmatched. Germline lookup yields CDR1 KGHDR and CDR2 SFDVKD. This CDR3 is built from 16 residues.

This chain links TRBV24-1 with TRBJ2-5; TRBD1 matches at 12 bases. The specimen sequenced was peripheral blood. The sequence derives from a woman younger than 45 with COVID-19, enrolled during active disease. The CDR3 here is CATSDPGQGALETQYF. CDR3 nucleotides: TGTGCCACCAGTGATCCGGGACAGGGGGCTTTGGAGACCCAGTACTTC.